This TCR beta chain was retrieved from a study of CD8 T cells in ankylosing spondylitis. Study findings and constraints: Blood from ankylosing spondylitis patients appeared to carry a characteristic eight-variant TCR beta motif. CD8+ cells made up the disease-linked clones, which were relatively rare in peripheral blood.

This clonotype was seen a handful of times. The antigen is not known. Germline CDR1 and CDR2: SQVTM and ANQGSEA. This CDR3 has 13 amino acids. V lost 7 bases and J lost 2, with 12 bases in between. TCRdb passed the 5' RACE reads through MiXCR, listing each CDR3 protein once. Of about 540,000 distinct CDR3 sequences in the sample, approximately 12% are singletons; the top ten hold around 6.8%. The sequenced sample was blood, either unsorted or a sorted T cell fraction (not recorded which). The receptor was isolated from a male donor with ankylosing spondylitis. This chain uses TRBV29-1 with TRBJ2-1; D may be TRBD1 (6 bases). Here the CDR3 reads CSALQGPYNEQFF. The CDR3 DNA reads TGCAGCGCCCTACAGGGTCCCTACAATGAGCAGTTCTTC.